The TCR beta chain under discussion was sequenced for a study of cytomegalovirus exposure and HLA in healthy donors. The PCR ran on 60 Vbeta and 13 Jbeta primers. Repertoires were generated with immunoSEQ multiplex PCR, while TCRdb's copy carries only in-frame clones and drops some. There are approximately 160,000 clones in the sample; approximately 84% occur only once, and roughly 5% lies in the top ten. This clone was detected only once. Its antigen is as yet unknown. The CDR3 totals 11 residues. Germline V gene lookup returns CDR1 SEHNR and CDR2 FQNEAQ (reference sequence). Between the trimmed V and J ends, which lost 7 bases and 9 bases, there was a span of 10 bases. Study conclusions and caveats: CMV antigen specificity was confirmed in vitro for three CMV-associated chains. Most observed TCR sequences were rare, whereas some public TCRs were detected in many donors.

The specimen sequenced was PBMCs. The rearrangement joins TRBV7-9 to TRBJ2-1; D may be TRBD2 (6 bases). The receptor was derived from a man aged 18-30 years in good health and CMV-seronegative. The CDR3 here is CASTLGGEQFF. CDR3 bases: TGTGCCAGCACCCTCGGGGGTGAGCAGTTCTTC.